The entry that follows covers one T cell receptor (beta chain) sequence. These data originate in a study of blood T cell repertoires in COVID-19. Background on the study: The origin of the acute and convalescent COVID-19 samples was the United States, Italy and Spain.

Sequencing used immunoSEQ multiplex PCR; TCRdb keeps in-frame clones, though not all of them. The profile shows about 100,000 clones, over 80% of them singletons. Germline trimming cut 3 bases from V and 6 bases from J; bases unmatched to any gene: 2. This CDR3 is built from 13 residues. The germline V gene encodes CDR1 SGHNT and CDR2 YENEEA. V usage is TRBV11-3 and J usage is TRBJ2-5, with 9 bases fitting TRBD2. The receptor comes from a man aged 45 to 65 with acute or convalescent COVID-19. The sequencing input was peripheral blood. The CDR3 DNA reads as TGTGCCAGCAGCTTTAGCGGGGGACAGACCCAGTACTTC. It translates to CASSFSGGQTQYF.